The clone carrying this T cell receptor (beta chain) has more than one count but fewer than ten. These data are taken from a study of glioma-infiltrating T cells after dendritic cell vaccination. Background on the study: Autologous tumor lysate-pulsed dendritic cell vaccination was given between about 2003 and 2013.

Assay used: immunoSEQ multiplex PCR; TCRdb lists only in-frame clones, some missing. The sample carries 75,000 to 100,000 clones, about four fifths recorded once. Germline V gene lookup returns CDR1 SQVTM and CDR2 ANQGSEA. The CDR3 covers 12 residues. V dropped 7 bases and J dropped 7 bases, with 14 bases sitting between them. The TCR sequence derives from a human donor with glioblastoma. The chain couples TRBV29-1 to TRBJ2-1; D unresolved. The source material was blood, sampled before dendritic cell vaccination. The CDR3 DNA follows: TGCAGCGCCGTAGAACTTCGGAATGAGCAGTTCTTC. It encodes CSAVELRNEQFF.